A selection of T cell receptor beta chains follows, all from one sample in a study of T-cell reconstitution after alpha-beta-depleted transplantation in children. TCRdb processed the PCR reads anew with MiXCR; each CDR3 protein has one entry. The top ten clones hold less than 8% of a sample with over 200,000 distinct CDR3 sequences, around 9.5% of them seen once. Here the sequenced sample was PBMCs from the stem cell graft donor, taken from the stem cell graft. The source is a human donor who donated a stem cell graft to a child with acute lymphoblastic leukemia. The CDR3 runs from the conserved cysteine through the conserved F or W. The order of the fields is V gene, J gene, clone size, D gene, CDR3 protein, CDR3 DNA. The D gene is left open where the match is weak. Clone size is stated in some rows and not others, as once, few, many or a class when expanded.

>TRBV5-1|TRBJ2-1|many|TRBD2
CASSQETSGLAALSSYNEQFF
TGCGCCAGCAGCCAAGAGACCTCGGGACTAGCGGCGTTAAGCTCCTACAATGAGCAGTTCTTC
>TRBV29-1|TRBJ1-3|.|.
CSVEDGLTGNTIYF
TGCAGCGTTGAGGACGGACTCACTGGAAACACCATATATTTT
>TRBV7-9|TRBJ2-7|few|.
CASSPSGVEQYF
TGTGCCAGCAGCCCTAGTGGAGTCGAGCAGTACTTC
>TRBV7-9|TRBJ2-3|many|TRBD2
CASSQAGGSTDTQYF
TGTGCCAGCAGCCAGGCGGGGGGAAGCACAGATACGCAGTATTTT
>TRBV29-1|TRBJ2-5|few|.
CSVVHTAQETQYF
TGCAGCGTTGTCCATACAGCCCAAGAGACCCAGTACTTC
>TRBV5-6|TRBJ1-1|.|TRBD1
CASSPGETGGYRLGAEAFF
TGTGCCAGCAGCCCAGGAGAGACAGGGGGGTATCGATTGGGCGCTGAAGCTTTCTTT
>TRBV2|TRBJ1-4|many|TRBD1
CASSIGQGIGKLFF
TGTGCCAGCAGTATCGGACAGGGTATAGGAAAACTGTTTTTT
>TRBV5-1|TRBJ2-7|few|TRBD1
CASSVGQGDATYEQYF
TGCGCCAGCAGCGTGGGACAGGGAGACGCAACCTACGAGCAGTACTTC
>TRBV20-1|TRBJ1-4|few|.
CSARIGGSNEKLFF
TGCAGTGCTAGAATAGGGGGGTCTAATGAAAAACTGTTTTTT
>TRBV5-1|TRBJ2-7|.|TRBD2
CASSLGGTNVPYEQYF
TGCGCCAGCAGCTTGGGAGGGACTAACGTCCCCTACGAGCAGTACTTC
>TRBV12-3/TRBV12-4|TRBJ1-5|.|.
CASKLTASNQPQHF
TGTGCCAGCAAGCTAACAGCCAGCAATCAGCCCCAGCATTTT
>TRBV13|TRBJ1-2|.|.
CASSVGRGGTNYGYTF
TGTGCCAGCAGTGTAGGCAGGGGCGGAACTAACTATGGCTACACCTTC
>TRBV15|TRBJ2-5|.|TRBD1
CATSIGTGAPQETQYF
TGTGCCACCAGCATAGGGACAGGGGCCCCCCAAGAGACCCAGTACTTC
>TRBV7-6|TRBJ2-5|few|.
CASSLAGKVVTQYF
TGTGCCAGCAGCTTAGCAGGGAAGGTAGTGACCCAGTACTTC
>TRBV5-1|TRBJ2-7|once|TRBD1
CASSFHTRQGADEQYF
TGCGCCAGCAGCTTCCATACACGACAGGGGGCCGACGAGCAGTACTTC
>TRBV7-9|TRBJ1-2|.|.
CASRTPGQEDGYTF
TGTGCCAGCAGGACCCCGGGGCAGGAGGATGGCTACACCTTC
>TRBV24-1|TRBJ2-1|many|TRBD1
CATSDAGTDYNEQFF
TGTGCCACCAGTGACGCCGGGACAGATTACAATGAGCAGTTCTTC
>TRBV5-1|TRBJ2-3|.|.
CASSSGGQSTDTQYF
TGCGCCAGCAGCTCCGGGGGGCAAAGCACAGATACGCAGTATTTT
>TRBV5-1|TRBJ2-1|.|.
CASSFSSDEQFF
TGCGCCAGCAGCTTCTCTAGCGATGAGCAGTTCTTC
>TRBV9|TRBJ2-6|.|TRBD1
CASSVGTGVAGANVLTF
TGTGCCAGCAGCGTTGGGACAGGGGTCGCAGGGGCCAACGTCCTGACTTTC
>TRBV12-3/TRBV12-4|TRBJ2-3|many|TRBD2
CASLTSGGNTDTQYF
TGTGCCAGCTTGACTAGCGGGGGGAATACAGATACGCAGTATTTT
>TRBV5-1|TRBJ1-2|.|.
CASSLRPGTNYGYTF
TGCGCCAGCAGCTTGAGGCCAGGGACTAACTATGGCTACACCTTC
>TRBV7-7|TRBJ2-3|.|TRBD1
CASSPRQGSGDTQYF
TGTGCCAGCAGCCCAAGACAGGGGTCAGGAGATACGCAGTATTTT
>TRBV11-2|TRBJ2-2|.|.
CASSSGTGAWDTGELFF
TGTGCCAGCAGCTCCGGAACGGGGGCGTGGGACACCGGGGAGCTGTTTTTT
>TRBV7-8|TRBJ2-7|.|.
CASSLAGGRDYEQYF
TGTGCCAGCAGCTTAGCGGGTGGGAGAGACTACGAGCAGTACTTC
>TRBV7-6|TRBJ1-6|few|.
CASSLAQRDSPLHF
TGTGCCAGCAGCTTAGCGCAGAGGGATTCACCCCTCCACTTT
>TRBV19|TRBJ1-1|.|.
CASRRKENTEAFF
TGTGCCAGCCGCCGGAAGGAGAACACTGAAGCTTTCTTT
>TRBV12-3/TRBV12-4|TRBJ2-4|.|TRBD1
CASGGQVKNIQYF
TGTGCCAGCGGAGGACAGGTGAAAAACATTCAGTACTTC
>TRBV28|TRBJ1-1|.|.
CASSSGEQMRDTEAFF
TGTGCCAGCAGTTCCGGTGAGCAAATGAGGGACACTGAAGCTTTCTTT
>TRBV20-1|TRBJ1-5|once|.
CSASSGRGQPQHF
TGCAGTGCTAGCTCAGGGCGCGGTCAGCCCCAGCATTTT
>TRBV29-1|TRBJ2-1|many|.
CSTSGGSSYNEQFF
TGCAGCACTTCTGGGGGTAGCTCCTACAATGAGCAGTTCTTC
>TRBV3-1|TRBJ2-1|many|TRBD1
CASSNRGNEQFF
TGTGCCAGCAGCAACAGGGGGAACGAGCAGTTCTTC
>TRBV11-1|TRBJ2-2|.|.
CASQPRVVFGTSAGELFF
TGTGCCAGCCAACCGAGAGTTGTATTCGGGACATCCGCCGGGGAGCTGTTTTTT
>TRBV2|TRBJ2-2|few|.
CASSEVAGRNTGELFF
TGTGCCAGCAGTGAAGTCGCGGGCCGGAACACCGGGGAGCTGTTTTTT
>TRBV18|TRBJ2-1|.|TRBD2
CASSAGTSDYNEQFF
TGTGCCAGCTCGGCCGGGACTAGCGACTACAATGAGCAGTTCTTC
>TRBV11-1|TRBJ2-1|few|TRBD1
CASSSGGWTGGFSSYNEQFF
TGTGCCAGCAGCTCTGGAGGTTGGACAGGGGGCTTTAGCTCCTACAATGAGCAGTTCTTC
>TRBV20-1|TRBJ2-5|many|TRBD2
CSAPSTSGRQETQYF
TGCAGTGCCCCTAGTACTAGCGGGAGACAGGAGACCCAGTACTTC
>TRBV7-9|TRBJ1-1|.|.
CASSFGGLNTEAFF
TGTGCCAGCAGCTTCGGGGGGTTGAACACTGAAGCTTTCTTT
>TRBV27|TRBJ2-5|.|.
CASSLRSSSSETQYF
TGTGCCAGCAGTTTACGGTCCAGTTCATCAGAGACCCAGTACTTC
>TRBV6-5|TRBJ2-1|few|.
CASSYLQTSYNEQFF
TGTGCCAGCAGTTACCTCCAAACCTCCTACAATGAGCAGTTCTTC
>TRBV9|TRBJ1-1|.|.
CASSPSGAGVDTEAFF
TGTGCCAGCAGCCCCAGCGGGGCAGGGGTGGACACTGAAGCTTTCTTT
>TRBV5-1|TRBJ2-5|many|.
CASSLLKEETQYF
TGCGCCAGCAGCTTGTTAAAGGAAGAGACCCAGTACTTC